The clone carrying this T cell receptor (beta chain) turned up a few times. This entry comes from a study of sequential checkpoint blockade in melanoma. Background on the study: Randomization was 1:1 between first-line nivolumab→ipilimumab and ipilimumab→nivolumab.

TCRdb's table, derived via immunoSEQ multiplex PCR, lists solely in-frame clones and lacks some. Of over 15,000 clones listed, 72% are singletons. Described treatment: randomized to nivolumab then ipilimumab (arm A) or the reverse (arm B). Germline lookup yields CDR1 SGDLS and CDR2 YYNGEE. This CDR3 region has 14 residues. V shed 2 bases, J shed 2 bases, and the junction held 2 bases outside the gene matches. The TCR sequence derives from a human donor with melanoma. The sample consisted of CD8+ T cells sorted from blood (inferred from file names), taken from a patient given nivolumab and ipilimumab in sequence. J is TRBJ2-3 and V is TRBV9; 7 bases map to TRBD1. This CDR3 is CASSVTGITDTQYF. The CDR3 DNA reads TGTGCCAGCAGCGTGACAGGGATCACAGATACGCAGTATTTT.